The text below deals with one TCR beta chain. The data belong to a study of T cell responses to AZD1222 COVID-19 vaccine. Sequencing was performed with immunoSEQ multiplex PCR; in TCRdb, only in-frame clones are kept and a portion is missing. The sample comprises around 63,000 clones, 85% of which are singletons, and around 20% rests with the top ten. This sample comprised peripheral blood, obtained on day 0 of AZD1222 vaccination. The TCR was taken from an adult in good health.

The CDR3 loop is CATAPIWAETYEQYF. The CDR3 DNA follows: TGTGCAACAGCGCCTATTTGGGCGGAAACCTACGAGCAGTACTTC. This chain links TRBV2 with TRBJ2-7; D remains ambiguous. Germline V gives CDR1 SNHLY, CDR2 FYNNEI. The CDR3 loop spans 15 amino acids. Variable domain in full (rest from reference TRBV2 and TRBJ2-7): EPEVTQTPSHQVTQMGQEVILRCVPISNHLYFYWYRQILGQKVEFLVSFYNNEISEKSEIFDDQFSVERPDGSNFTLKIRSTKLEDSAMYFCATAPIWAETYEQYFGPGTRLTVT.